Described below is a single T cell receptor beta chain sequence and its context. This clonotype appeared many times. No cognate antigen has been identified for it. Base qualities are missing; no much larger clone stands one base away. What this sample's treatment or condition label stands for: allogeneic hematopoietic cell transplantation with graft depleted of TCRalphabeta T cells and CD19 B cells. TCRalphabeta/CD19-depleted allogeneic hematopoietic cell grafts were given to the transplant recipients, all of whom were children. The data derive from a study of T-cell reconstitution after alpha-beta-depleted transplantation in children (dated by TCRdb to the mid-2010s). As for the study more broadly: Using TCR repertoire profiling, the study followed T-cell immune reconstitution in a quantitative way in children after TCRalphabeta/CD19-depleted allogeneic hematopoietic cell transplantation. Overall results and qualifications from the work: The apparently early recovery of alphabetaT-cell counts about two months after transplant reportedly depended on only several hundred rapidly expanded clones that came from non-depleted graft cells. In some patients, the high TCRbeta diversity seen at day 60 was put down to recipient T cells and intrathymic progenitors that had survived conditioning. The frequencies of hyperexpanded clones fell over the following months, and after one year, T-cell counts and TCRbeta diversity were mostly attributed to newly produced T cells.

Per the germline V gene, SGHRS is the CDR1 and YFSETQ is the CDR2. Its CDR3 holds 14 amino acids, cysteine through phenylalanine. The only DNA kept is the CDR3, 42 bases in frame from the first base. V sheds 4 bases and J sheds 1 base, leaving 10 bases between their ends. Library creation used PCR. The instrument was an Illumina HiSeq 2500. Molecular barcoding was employed in the preparation of TCR libraries, with unique molecular identifiers being used to normalize TCRbeta repertoire quantification. TCRdb's own reprocessing of the public reads used fastp at Q25 and MiXCR and kept productive beta chains. Duplicate CDR3 protein sequences are folded into a single record with the most common DNA and genes. The sample records about 200,000 distinct CDR3 sequences, about 7% of which are singletons. Of the sample, roughly 6% is held by the ten largest clones.

The rearranged chain carries TRBV5-1 and TRBJ2-3, with the D segment identity uncertain. The material sequenced was PBMCs, taken before TCRalphabeta/CD19-depleted stem cell transplant. The clonotype comes from a boy aged 2 to 10 with acute lymphoblastic leukemia, due to receive a stem cell transplant. The nucleotide sequence is given as TGCGCCAGCAGCCTAGACTCGGGCACAGATACGCAGTATTTT. The encoded protein is CASSLDSGTDTQYF.